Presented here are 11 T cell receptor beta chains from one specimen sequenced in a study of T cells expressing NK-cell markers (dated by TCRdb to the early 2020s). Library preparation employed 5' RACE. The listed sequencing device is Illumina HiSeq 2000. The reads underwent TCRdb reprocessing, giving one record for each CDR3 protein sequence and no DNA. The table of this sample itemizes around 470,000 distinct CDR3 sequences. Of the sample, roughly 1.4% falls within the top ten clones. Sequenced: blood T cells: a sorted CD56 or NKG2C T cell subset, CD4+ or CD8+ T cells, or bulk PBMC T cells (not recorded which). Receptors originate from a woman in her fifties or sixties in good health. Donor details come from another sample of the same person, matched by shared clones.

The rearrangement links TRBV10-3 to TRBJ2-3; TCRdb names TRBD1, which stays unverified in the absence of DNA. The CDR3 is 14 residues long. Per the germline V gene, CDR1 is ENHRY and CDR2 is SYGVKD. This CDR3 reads CAIRQDRATDTQYF.

CDR3 residues: CSASPGTGADTQYF. The chain has TRBV20-1 and TRBJ2-3; checking the TCRdb D call of TRBD1 is not possible without DNA. The CDR3 loop spans 14 amino acids. Germline V lookup: CDR1 DFQATT, CDR2 SNEGSKA (reference sequence).

The CDR3 region is CATSDLGTSADTQYF. The chain uses TRBV24-1 and TRBJ2-3. The CDR3 runs to 15 residues. In germline, CDR1 is KGHDR, CDR2 SFDVKD.

CDR3 region: CASSPGLAAQWETQYF. The V call is TRBV14, the J call TRBJ2-5; without DNA, the TCRdb call of TRBD2 cannot be checked. This CDR3 region has 16 residues. Looked up from germline, CDR1 is SGHDN and CDR2 is FVKESK. The full variable domain, completed using reference TRBV14 and TRBJ2-5, is EAGVTQFPSHSVIEKGQTVTLRCDPISGHDNLYWYRRVMGKEIKFLLHFVKESKQDESGMPNNRFLAERTGGTYSTLKVQPAELEDSGVYFCASSPGLAAQWETQYFGPGTRLLVL.

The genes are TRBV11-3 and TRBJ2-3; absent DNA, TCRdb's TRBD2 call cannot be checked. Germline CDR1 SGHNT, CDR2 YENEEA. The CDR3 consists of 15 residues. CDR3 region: CASSLGGEFSDTQYF.

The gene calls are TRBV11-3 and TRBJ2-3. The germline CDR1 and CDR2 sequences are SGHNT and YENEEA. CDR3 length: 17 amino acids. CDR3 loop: CASSLDLSGLRTDTQYF.

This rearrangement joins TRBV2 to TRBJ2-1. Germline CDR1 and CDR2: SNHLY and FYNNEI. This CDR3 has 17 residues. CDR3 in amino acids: CASRIITTRSSYNEQFF.

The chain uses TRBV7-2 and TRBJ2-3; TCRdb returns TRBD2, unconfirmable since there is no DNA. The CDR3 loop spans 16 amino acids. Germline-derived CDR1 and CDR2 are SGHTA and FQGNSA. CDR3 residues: CASSSRTSVSTDTQYF.

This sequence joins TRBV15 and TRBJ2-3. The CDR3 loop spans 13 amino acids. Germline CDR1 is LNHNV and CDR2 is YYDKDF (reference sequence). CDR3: CAIRQGITDTQYF.

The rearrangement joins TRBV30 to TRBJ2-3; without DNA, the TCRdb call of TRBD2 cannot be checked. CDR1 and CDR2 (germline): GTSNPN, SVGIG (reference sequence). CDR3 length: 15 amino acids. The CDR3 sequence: CAWGLTSGSTDTQYF.

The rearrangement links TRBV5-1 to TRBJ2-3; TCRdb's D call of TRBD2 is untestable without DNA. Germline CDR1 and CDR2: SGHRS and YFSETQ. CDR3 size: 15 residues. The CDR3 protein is CASSKGLADTDTQYF.